This paragraph covers one T cell receptor beta chain sequence. The record originates from a study of shared clonotypes between healthy human individuals. Turning to the study itself: Donors were a couple of women and a few men aged 18 to 49.

CDR1 and CDR2 from the germline V gene are SGHNT and YYREEE (reference sequence). The CDR3 length is 14 residues. V shed 5 bases and J shed 6 bases, with 18 bases lying between them. At deep level, the assay was performed. TCRdb keeps only in-frame clones here, not all; method: immunoSEQ multiplex PCR. The sample lists about 600,000 clones; roughly 95% were seen once. As defined, naive CD8 cells were CD45RO-negative and positively selected for CCR7, with terminally differentiated effector memory CD45RA+ cells excluded. Sequencing was carried out using naive CD8+ T cells sorted from blood. The chain uses TRBV5-4 and TRBJ2-7; perhaps TRBD2 as D (7 bases). This receptor was taken from a young woman in good health. The CDR3 DNA sequence: TGTGCCAGCAGTTATCAGGGGCCGGGAGGCGAGCAGTACTTC. Protein product: CASSYQGPGGEQYF.